The 7 T cell receptor beta chains below were found in one sample sequenced in a study of identical twins. In TCRdb, the 5' RACE reads were re-called with MiXCR into one record per CDR3 protein. Here the sample spans 1.5 million or so distinct CDR3 sequences, less than 40% being singletons. The sample taken for sequencing was cord blood. The receptors derive from a newborn girl in good health.

The chain couples TRBV5-1 to TRBJ2-1; D ambiguous. Trimming left V 0 bases short and J 0 bases short, with 13 bases between. This CDR3 has 17 residues. The V gene's germline CDR1 is SGHRS and CDR2 YFSETQ. The CDR3 DNA is TGCGCCAGCAGCTTGGCTCGCGGCCCGTTCTCCTACAATGAGCAGTTCTTC. It encodes CASSLARGPFSYNEQFF.

V is TRBV29-1 and J is TRBJ1-2, with TRBD1 as a possible D gene (6 bases). Trimming left V 4 bases short and J 9 bases short, with 12 bases between. The CDR3 runs 11 residues. The V gene's germline CDR1 is SQVTM and CDR2 ANQGSEA. CDR3 in amino acids: CSVAEGGSYTF. CDR3 bases: TGCAGCGTTGCCGAGGGGGGGAGCTACACCTTC.

The V and J genes are TRBV29-1 and TRBJ2-7; 12 positions match TRBD2. The germline V gene encodes CDR1 SQVTM and CDR2 ANQGSEA. CDR3 length: 13 amino acids. Germline trimming cut 8 bases from V and 7 bases from J; bases unmatched to any gene: 9. CDR3 DNA: TGCAGCACCCTAGCGGGAGGGCTGGATGAGCAGTACTTC. Its protein product is CSTLAGGLDEQYF.

The chain links TRBV28 to TRBJ2-1; 10 positions match TRBD2. Trimming cost V 5 bases and J 4 bases; bases outside gene matches: 5. CDR1 and CDR2 (germline): MDHEN, SYDVKM. This CDR3 has 15 residues. CDR3: CASSIGLADYNEQFF. CDR3 DNA: TGTGCCAGCAGTATCGGACTAGCGGATTACAATGAGCAGTTCTTC.

The rearrangement links TRBV28 to TRBJ1-1; TRBD1 agrees at 10 bases. This CDR3 comprises 14 residues. V trimming: 5 bases; J trimming: 6 bases; junction bases outside the gene matches: 6. The germline V gene has CDR1 MDHEN and CDR2 SYDVKM. Here the CDR3 reads CASSETGTGAEAFF. Written as DNA, the CDR3 is TGTGCCAGCAGTGAAACCGGGACAGGGGCTGAAGCTTTCTTT. Supplemented by reference TRBV28 and TRBJ1-1, the full variable domain reads DVKVTQSSRYLVKRTGEKVFLECVQDMDHENMFWYRQDPGLGLRLIYFSYDVKMKEKGDIPEGYSVSREKKERFSLILESASTNQTSMYLCASSETGTGAEAFFGQGTRLTVV.

This clonotype was counted a few times. V is TRBV14 and J is TRBJ2-1; maybe TRBD2 (6 bases). Germline CDR1 and CDR2: SGHDN and FVKESK. There are 15 residues in the CDR3. Trimming removed 5 bases from V and 7 bases from J, with 18 bases in between. The CDR3 DNA reads as TGTGCCAGCAGCAAATGGGTCAACGGGGGAAATGAGCAGTTCTTC. This encodes CASSKWVNGGNEQFF.

The chain recombines TRBV20-1 with TRBJ2-5, with no clear D. The ends were cut back, 1 base at V and 11 bases at J, with 23 bases in the middle. Germline CDR1 and CDR2: DFQATT and SNEGSKA (reference sequence). The CDR3 runs 15 residues. The CDR3 loop reads CSARVGRSTYNEQYF. The DNA of the CDR3 is TGCAGTGCTAGAGTGGGCAGGAGCACCTACAATGAGCAGTACTTC.